The 15 T cell receptor beta chains presented below share a single source sample, sequenced in a study of cytomegalovirus exposure and HLA in healthy donors. Both 60 Vbeta primers and 13 Jbeta primers went into the PCR. Using immunoSEQ multiplex PCR, the repertoire was profiled, and TCRdb retains in-frame clones only, with some absent. Of 180,000 or so clones in the sample, 75% were seen once. The sample consisted of PBMCs. These receptors were taken from a woman aged 40 to 55 in good health and CMV-seropositive.

CDR3 nucleotide sequence: TGTGCCAGCAGCTTCTGGGCCGCGAATGAAAAACTGTTTTTT. Its protein product is CASSFWAANEKLFF. The chain couples TRBV5-4 to TRBJ1-4; D is unresolved. V was trimmed by 2 bases and J by 5 bases, leaving 10 bases between them. Germline values: CDR1 SGHNT, CDR2 YYREEE (reference sequence). The CDR3 loop spans 14 amino acids.

V and J are TRBV30 and TRBJ1-2, with a tentative D call TRBD1 (6 bases). This CDR3 has 14 amino acids. V gave up 0 bases and J gave up 4 bases, with 12 bases separating them. CDR1 is GTSNPN and CDR2 is SVGIG in the germline V gene (reference sequence). CDR3: CAWSVLRQAYGYTF. The CDR3 bases are TGTGCCTGGAGTGTACTCCGACAGGCCTATGGCTACACCTTC. The full variable domain, completed using reference TRBV30 and TRBJ1-2, is SQTIHQWPATLVQPVGSPLSLECTVEGTSNPNLYWYRQAAGRGLQLLFYSVGIGQISSEVPQNLSASRPQDRQFILSSKKLLLSDSGFYLCAWSVLRQAYGYTFGSGTRLTVV.

The rearrangement joins TRBV28 to TRBJ1-2; 7 nucleotides match TRBD1. This CDR3 is built from 14 residues. V lost 5 bases and J lost 8; bases outside the gene matches: 11. Germline V CDR1 and CDR2: MDHEN, SYDVKM. CDR3 loop: CASSPRQGPVGYTF. CDR3 nucleotide sequence: TGTGCCAGCAGTCCACGACAGGGCCCGGTAGGCTACACCTTC.

This clone was seen a handful of times. The V call is TRBV29-1, the J call TRBJ1-1; D gene uncertain. Deletions cut 0 bases from V and 12 bases from J, with 17 bases between. The germline gives CDR1 SQVTM, CDR2 ANQGSEA. This CDR3 is built from 13 residues. The CDR3 reads CSVEDQVSSKSFF. As DNA, the CDR3 is TGCAGCGTTGAAGATCAGGTTTCCTCTAAATCTTTCTTT.

The gene calls are TRBV4-1 and TRBJ2-1; TRBD1 aligns across 8 bases. The CDR3 contains 15 residues. Germline loops: CDR1 MGHRA, CDR2 YSYEKL. The trim removed 2 bases at V and 4 bases at J, leaving 4 bases unmatched. This CDR3 is CASSQTGQVYNEQFF. The CDR3 nucleotides are TGCGCCAGCAGCCAAACGGGACAGGTGTACAATGAGCAGTTCTTC.

The chain carries TRBV7-2 and TRBJ1-4; 8 nucleotides align to TRBD1. Germline CDR1 and CDR2: SGHTA and FQGNSA. V lost 7 bases and J lost 0; bases outside the gene matches: 16. The CDR3 has 19 amino acids. CDR3 nucleotides: TGTGCCAGCACCCCAGGGGGCGGCCGGATTAGTGCAACTAATGAAAAACTGTTTTTT. This gives the protein CASTPGGGRISATNEKLFF.

The V gene is TRBV11-3, the J gene TRBJ2-3; tentatively, D is TRBD1 (6 bases). The CDR3 spans 16 residues. CDR1 is SGHNT and CDR2 is YENEEA in the germline V gene. The V gene lost 5 bases and the J gene lost 5 bases, with 20 bases spanning the gap. CDR3 coding DNA: TGTGCCAGCAGCCCGGGTATGGGTAAGGGGGAAGATACGCAGTATTTT. It encodes CASSPGMGKGEDTQYF.

The chain links TRBV7-2 to TRBJ2-7; 12 nucleotides line up with TRBD2. This CDR3 has 17 residues. J gave up 0 bases and V 5 bases, and 8 bases lay outside the gene matches. Germline-derived CDR1 and CDR2 are SGHTA and FQGNSA. The CDR3 coding sequence is TGTGCCAGCAGCAGAGCCAGACTAGCGGGAGACTCCTACGAGCAGTACTTC. Protein: CASSRARLAGDSYEQYF.

The J gene is TRBJ1-5, the V gene TRBV5-1; the D gene is possibly TRBD1 (5 bases). The CDR3 length is 15 residues. Germline-derived CDR1 and CDR2 are SGHRS and YFSETQ. V was pared by 3 bases and J by 4 bases, with 14 bases between. The CDR3 region has the DNA TGCGCCAGCAGCTCCACCGGGGGGTTTAATCAGCCCCAGCATTTT. Encoded protein: CASSSTGGFNQPQHF.

The CDR3 coding sequence is TGTGCCAGTAGTCCACCGGGACTCACAGATACGCAGTATTTT. It codes for CASSPPGLTDTQYF. This sequence joins TRBV19 and TRBJ2-3; maybe TRBD2 (6 bases). The CDR3 spans 14 residues. Trimming took 5 bases from V and 2 from J, leaving 11 bases between them. The germline V gene encodes CDR1 LNHDA and CDR2 SQIVND (reference sequence).

Only a few counts were recorded for this clone. The gene calls are TRBV7-9 and TRBJ2-7, with TRBD2 matching 8 bases. V trimming: 3 bases; J trimming: 5 bases; junction bases outside the gene matches: 9. This CDR3 is 15 amino acids long. Germline loops: CDR1 SEHNR, CDR2 FQNEAQ (reference sequence). CDR3 sequence (DNA): TGTGCCAGCAGCTTCCGGGGGGGACTAGGCCACGAGCAGTACTTC. It is translated as CASSFRGGLGHEQYF.

V is TRBV19 and J is TRBJ2-5, with a tentative D call TRBD1 (5 bases). Germline CDR1 reads LNHDA; CDR2 reads SQIVND (reference sequence). CDR3 length equals 14 residues. V shed 1 base and J shed 5 bases, with 11 bases lying between them. This CDR3 is CASSIVGQWETQYF. The CDR3 bases are TGTGCCAGTAGTATAGTGGGGCAGTGGGAGACCCAGTACTTC.

This clone occurred a few times. The chain employs TRBV4-1 and TRBJ2-2; 8 nucleotides agree with TRBD1. The ends lost 1 base at V and 5 bases at J; junction bases unmatched: 21. The CDR3 consists of 21 residues. In germline, CDR1 is MGHRA, CDR2 YSYEKL. The CDR3 loop reads CASSQAPGQGMMERITGELFF. The CDR3 nucleotides read TGCGCCAGCAGCCAAGCCCCCGGACAGGGAATGATGGAGAGGATAACCGGGGAGCTGTTTTTT.

The V and J genes are TRBV28 and TRBJ2-1; 9 bases agree with TRBD2. V lost 8 bases, J lost 7 bases, and 9 bases stayed unmatched. Germline CDR1 MDHEN, CDR2 SYDVKM. The CDR3 covers 14 residues. In DNA, the CDR3 is TGTGCCAGCCAATTTAGCGGGAGCCGAAATGAGCAGTTCTTC. It translates to CASQFSGSRNEQFF.

V and J are TRBV5-1 and TRBJ2-7; a possible D gene is TRBD2 (6 bases). This CDR3 has 16 amino acids. V lost 3 bases to trimming and J lost 1 base, with 17 bases between them. CDR1 and CDR2 from the germline V gene are SGHRS and YFSETQ. In DNA, the CDR3 is TGCGCCAGCAGCTCGGCCTTTAGCGGATTTTCCTACGAGCAGTACTTC. Encoded protein: CASSSAFSGFSYEQYF.